The 23 T cell receptor beta chains in this list originate from one sample, sequenced in a study of shared clonotypes between healthy human individuals. Terminally differentiated effector memory CD45RA+ cells were excluded from the naive CD8 cells, which were CD45RO-negative and positively selected for CCR7. TCRdb's copy holds only in-frame clones and misses some; the assay was immunoSEQ multiplex PCR. The sample lists some 2.1 million clones; around 93% were seen once. The sample consisted of naive CD8+ T cells from PBMCs. The receptors stem from a man aged 18 to 30 in good health. Some clones in this sample may be carry-over from other donors' samples.

J is TRBJ2-7 and V is TRBV10-1, with TRBD1 identical over 7 bases. Germline trimming cut 0 bases from V and 1 base from J; bases unmatched to any gene: 9. Germline V lookup: CDR1 WNHNN, CDR2 SYGVQD (reference sequence). CDR3 length: 17 residues. This CDR3 is CASSESSWGQISYEQYF. The CDR3, as DNA: TGCGCCAGCAGTGAGTCGAGTTGGGGACAGATATCCTACGAGCAGTACTTC.

The chain uses TRBV28 and TRBJ2-5; maybe TRBD2 (6 bases). V lost 7 bases and J lost 5, with 17 bases in between. The germline gives CDR1 MDHEN, CDR2 SYDVKM. CDR3 length: 14 residues. The DNA for the CDR3 is TGTGCCAGCATCGATGGAGCGGGCCGTGAGACCCAGTACTTC. This sequence encodes CASIDGAGRETQYF.

This clone was seen only a few times. J is TRBJ1-1 and V is TRBV19, with 8 bases matching TRBD1. With 2 bases clipped from V and 2 bases from J, the junction kept 7 bases outside the gene matches. The CDR3 extends over 16 amino acids. Per the germline V gene, CDR1 is LNHDA and CDR2 is SQIVND (reference sequence). This CDR3 reads CASSISGTGPNTEAFF. CDR3 DNA: TGTGCCAGTAGTATAAGTGGGACAGGACCTAACACTGAAGCTTTCTTT.

Details on this clone: Different DNA sequences within this sample yield the same CDR3. V usage is TRBV6-1 and J usage is TRBJ2-7; a possible D gene is TRBD1 (7 bases). Looked up from germline, CDR1 is MNHNS and CDR2 is SASEGT. The V end was cut by 3 bases, the J end by 3 bases, with 12 bases between. This CDR3 contains 14 residues. The CDR3 DNA follows: TGTGCCAGCAGTGAGGACAGGAGGGGCTACGAGCAGTACTTC. Translating gives CASSEDRRGYEQYF.

The rearrangement uses TRBV27 and TRBJ2-2; 9 bases are shared with TRBD2. Trimming at V came to 5 bases and at J to 5 bases, leaving 6 bases not matched to a gene. Per germline, CDR1 MNHEY and CDR2 SMNVEV (reference sequence). There are 15 residues in the CDR3. The CDR3 DNA reads TGTGCCAGCAGTCTGGTAGCGGGAGTTACCGGGGAGCTGTTTTTT. Translating it yields CASSLVAGVTGELFF.

A note on this clone: Other nucleotide sequences from this sample produce the same CDR3. The rearrangement joins TRBV28 to TRBJ1-5; no reliable D call. Trimming pared 5 bases from V and 9 bases from J, leaving 5 bases between. Germline values: CDR1 MDHEN, CDR2 SYDVKM. The CDR3 extends over 10 amino acids. CDR3 bases: TGTGCCAGCAGTGGTGGGCCCCAGCATTTT. As protein: CASSGGPQHF. Full variable domain (remainder filled in from reference TRBV28 and TRBJ1-5): DVKVTQSSRYLVKRTGEKVFLECVQDMDHENMFWYRQDPGLGLRLIYFSYDVKMKEKGDIPEGYSVSREKKERFSLILESASTNQTSMYLCASSGGPQHFGDGTRLSIL.

The CDR3 bases are TGTGCCAGTAGTATAGGGACAGAGGCCTACGAGCAGTACTTC. Protein sequence: CASSIGTEAYEQYF. The rearrangement uses TRBV19 and TRBJ2-7, with TRBD1 as a possible D gene (6 bases). The CDR3 loop spans 14 amino acids. Germline values: CDR1 LNHDA, CDR2 SQIVND (reference sequence). Trimming shortened V by 1 base and J by 2 bases, and 9 bases separated the two germline ends.

In nucleotides, the CDR3 is TGTGCCATCAGTGAGCGTCCGGGGACTAGCGGGAATTCCGTTTACGAGCAGTACTTC. Amino acid sequence: CAISERPGTSGNSVYEQYF. The chain carries TRBV10-3 and TRBJ2-7, with 13 bases fitting TRBD2. Germline lookup yields CDR1 ENHRY and CDR2 SYGVKD. Trimming removed 2 bases from V and 4 bases from J; junction bases left unmatched: 14. This CDR3 has 19 amino acids.

The chain employs TRBV6-1 and TRBJ2-1; D possibly uses TRBD1 or TRBD2 (6 bases each). V was cut by 3 bases and J by 3 bases, with 12 bases left in between. This CDR3 is 15 amino acids long. Germline CDR1 is MNHNS and CDR2 is SASEGT. Written as DNA, the CDR3 is TGTGCCAGCAGTGAGAAAGGGGGACTCTACAATGAGCAGTTCTTC. Its protein product is CASSEKGGLYNEQFF.

The CDR3 loop reads CASSSLRGGSAYEQYF. CDR3 sequence (DNA): TGTGCCAGCAGTTCATTGAGGGGTGGATCAGCCTACGAGCAGTACTTC. The rearrangement links TRBV27 to TRBJ2-7, with D perhaps given as TRBD1 or TRBD2 (5 bases each). Looked up from germline, CDR1 is MNHEY and CDR2 is SMNVEV (reference sequence). CDR3 length: 16 amino acids. V dropped 4 bases and J dropped 2 bases, with 18 bases sitting between them.

This clone was detected once. The chain is built from TRBV7-3 and TRBJ2-1; 7 bases map to TRBD1. The trim removed 5 bases at V and 0 bases at J, leaving 4 bases unmatched. This CDR3 comprises 15 residues. The germline V gene has CDR1 SGHTA and CDR2 FQGTGA. The CDR3 loop reads CASSGRDSSYNEQFF. The DNA for the CDR3 is TGTGCCAGCAGCGGACGGGACAGCTCCTACAATGAGCAGTTCTTC.

The rearrangement uses TRBV28 and TRBJ1-1; D is undetermined. CDR3 length: 12 amino acids. CDR1 MDHEN and CDR2 SYDVKM come from the germline V gene. V gave up 8 bases and J gave up 3 bases, with 10 bases separating them. The CDR3 sequence: CASQIGDTEAFF. The DNA for the CDR3 is TGTGCCAGCCAAATCGGGGACACTGAAGCTTTCTTT.

The rearrangement joins TRBV5-8 to TRBJ2-5, with 10 bases matching TRBD2. CDR3 length: 18 amino acids. The germline V gene encodes CDR1 SGHTS and CDR2 YDEGEE. V lost 0 bases to trimming and J lost 1 base; unmatched junction nucleotides: 9. CDR3 DNA sequence: TGTGCCAGCAGCTTGGGAAGCGGGAGGGCCTTTCTCCAAGAGACCCAGTACTTC. It codes for CASSLGSGRAFLQETQYF.

This chain connects TRBV21-1 to TRBJ2-7; whether TRBD2, the table's D call, matches the DNA was not checked. TRBV21-1 is a recognized pseudogene. The CDR3 consists of 15 residues. The CDR3: CASSKARQKAYEQYF. DNA for the CDR3: TGTGCCAGCAGCAAAGCGAGGCAGAAAGCCTACGAGCAGTACTTC.

The sample holds one count of this clone. The CDR3 reads CASSSSSQETQYF. CDR3 bases: TGTGCCAGTAGTTCTAGTAGTCAAGAGACCCAGTACTTC. V gene TRBV19 combines with J gene TRBJ2-5; D is uncertain. V was shortened by 5 bases and J by 2 bases, with 9 bases between the two germline ends. The CDR3 has 13 amino acids. Germline CDR1 is LNHDA and CDR2 is SQIVND (reference sequence).

The chain links TRBV5-1 to TRBJ1-3; TRBD1 is a possible D gene (6 bases). The CDR3 loop spans 18 amino acids. Germline lookup yields CDR1 SGHRS and CDR2 YFSETQ. V lost 2 bases to trimming and J lost 0 bases, with 18 bases between them. The CDR3 bases are TGCGCCAGCAGCTTTAATGTGAGGACAGATGACTCTGGAAACACCATATATTTT. Its protein is CASSFNVRTDDSGNTIYF.

The chain couples TRBV27 to TRBJ2-1; no firm D call. V dropped 6 bases and J dropped 6 bases, with 12 bases sitting between them. Germline V gene lookup returns CDR1 MNHEY and CDR2 SMNVEV (reference sequence). CDR3 size: 13 residues. CDR3 in amino acids: CASRSSRGNEQFF. The CDR3 region has the DNA TGTGCCAGCAGATCTTCTCGCGGCAATGAGCAGTTCTTC.

The rearrangement uses TRBV29-1 and TRBJ1-2; 9 bases are a match to TRBD1. This CDR3 contains 11 residues. The ends lost 6 bases at V and 10 bases at J; junction bases unmatched: 6. CDR1 SQVTM and CDR2 ANQGSEA come from the germline V gene. The CDR3 region has the DNA TGCAGCGTCCCGGACAGGGGCACCTACACCTTC. Translated, it gives CSVPDRGTYTF.

The rearrangement links TRBV7-8 to TRBJ2-1, with 10 bases matching TRBD2. In germline, CDR1 is SGHVS, CDR2 FQNEAQ. The CDR3 has 15 residues. V lost 7 bases to trimming and J lost 8 bases; unmatched junction nucleotides: 11. CDR3 in amino acids: CASIPTLAGRYEQFF. CDR3 bases: TGTGCCAGCATCCCTACACTAGCGGGAAGGTATGAGCAGTTCTTC. The full variable domain, its missing parts supplied by reference TRBV7-8 and TRBJ2-1, is GAGVSQSPRYKVAKRGQDVALRCDPISGHVSLFWYQQALGQGPEFLTYFQNEAQLDKSGLPSDRFFAERPEGSVSTLKIQRTQQEDSAVYLCASIPTLAGRYEQFFGPGTRLTVL.

This chain links TRBV27 with TRBJ1-5, with 7 nucleotides matching TRBD1. Germline V CDR1 and CDR2: MNHEY, SMNVEV (reference sequence). The CDR3 totals 19 residues. V trimming: 0 bases; J trimming: 2 bases; junction bases outside the gene matches: 13. The CDR3 here is CASSLSGRGFMLGNQPQHF. CDR3 DNA: TGTGCCAGCAGTTTATCCGGCAGGGGGTTTATGTTGGGCAATCAGCCCCAGCATTTT.

V is TRBV6-6 and J is TRBJ2-2; maybe TRBD1 (5 bases). Germline V gene lookup returns CDR1 MNHNY and CDR2 SVGAGI (reference sequence). The length of the CDR3 is 16 residues. Trimming shortened V by 6 bases and J by 0 bases, and 14 bases separated the two germline ends. CDR3 protein: CASRQGAPANTGELFF. The CDR3 nucleotides are TGTGCCAGCAGACAAGGGGCCCCCGCGAACACCGGGGAGCTGTTTTTT.

The chain uses TRBV5-1 and TRBJ2-7, with 12 bases matching TRBD2. Germline V gene lookup returns CDR1 SGHRS and CDR2 YFSETQ. The V segment lost 4 bases and the J segment 1 base; nucleotides outside the gene matches: 12. This CDR3 is built from 18 residues. The CDR3 is CASSPSDLAGGISYEQYF. CDR3 DNA sequence: TGCGCCAGCAGCCCGAGTGATCTAGCGGGAGGGATTTCCTACGAGCAGTACTTC.

V gene TRBV15 combines with J gene TRBJ2-5; D is undetermined. Germline V CDR1 and CDR2: LNHNV, YYDKDF (reference sequence). This CDR3 spans 15 amino acids. Trimming removed 4 bases at V and 5 bases at J, with 17 bases between. CDR3 sequence (DNA): TGTGCCACCAGCACGAGGCAACAGAAAGAGGAGACCCAGTACTTC. Translated: CATSTRQQKEETQYF.